The 23 T cell receptor beta chains presented below share a single source sample, sequenced in a study of shared clonotypes between healthy human individuals. Generated by immunoSEQ multiplex PCR, the TCRdb table keeps only in-frame clones and is missing some. The table includes about 2.3 million clones, more than 80% detected once. Sequencing was carried out using naive CD4+ T cells from PBMCs. Subset meaning: CD45RA+ positively selected. All receptors derive from a man younger than 35 in good health. Some clones in this sample may be carry-over from other donors' samples.

The rearrangement uses TRBV27 and TRBJ1-5, with 7 bases aligning to TRBD1. Germline assignment: CDR1 MNHEY and CDR2 SMNVEV (reference sequence). The length of the CDR3 is 15 residues. J gave up 6 bases and V 6 bases, and 11 bases lay outside the gene matches. The CDR3 DNA sequence: TGTGCCAGCAGGAGAACAGGGGTAGAAAGTCAGCCCCAGCATTTT. Its protein is CASRRTGVESQPQHF.

The chain couples TRBV5-1 to TRBJ2-5; D unresolved. Trimming left V 2 bases short and J 4 bases short, with 18 bases between. CDR1 SGHRS and CDR2 YFSETQ come from the germline V gene. This CDR3 has 16 residues. The CDR3 spells CASSFPFESFRETQYF. Here the CDR3 DNA reads TGCGCCAGCAGCTTCCCTTTTGAGTCCTTTCGAGAGACCCAGTACTTC.

This chain joins TRBV6-1 and TRBJ2-3, with D possibly TRBD1 on 5 matching bases. Germline CDR1 is MNHNS and CDR2 is SASEGT. Trimming shortened V by 4 bases and J by 2 bases, and 13 bases separated the two germline ends. The CDR3 totals 15 residues. Written as DNA, the CDR3 is TGTGCCAGCAGTGGTAGGGGTGGAATCACAGATACGCAGTATTTT. Its protein product is CASSGRGGITDTQYF.

The rearrangement uses TRBV5-4 and TRBJ2-1, with 12 positions matching TRBD2. The CDR3 length is 15 residues. The junction had 9 bases not matched to a gene; V was cut back by 4 bases and J by 10 bases. CDR1 SGHNT and CDR2 YYREEE come from the germline V gene (reference sequence). The CDR3 region has the DNA TGTGCCAGCAGCCGTAGGACTAGCGGGATTCGGGAGCAGTTCTTC. It encodes CASSRRTSGIREQFF. The variable domain in full, completed from reference TRBV5-4 and TRBJ2-1, reads ETGVTQSPTHLIKTRGQQVTLRCSSQSGHNTVSWYQQALGQGPQFIFQYYREEENGRGNFPPRFSGLQFPNYSSELNVNALELDDSALYLCASSRRTSGIREQFFGPGTRLTVL.

The chain has TRBV4-1 and TRBJ1-5; D gene ambiguous. This CDR3 region has 15 residues. The germline CDR1 and CDR2 sequences are MGHRA and YSYEKL. The ends were cut back, 4 bases at V and 5 bases at J, with 15 bases in the middle. In DNA, the CDR3 is TGCGCCAGCAGCCCCATAGAGGGAGGCCATCAGCCCCAGCATTTT. Its protein is CASSPIEGGHQPQHF.

This clone was observed a single time. The chain couples TRBV28 to TRBJ2-1; 7 bases fit TRBD2. The CDR3 runs 18 residues. Germline values: CDR1 MDHEN, CDR2 SYDVKM. With V trimmed by 5 bases and J by 0 bases, 13 bases remained unmatched. CDR3 nucleotides: TGTGCCAGCAGTCCCCTGCGGGGGAGCTCAACCTCCTACAATGAGCAGTTCTTC. It specifies CASSPLRGSSTSYNEQFF.

The chain employs TRBV11-3 and TRBJ1-1; TRBD1 matches at 7 bases. V lost 5 bases to trimming and J lost 8 bases; unmatched junction nucleotides: 11. CDR3 length: 14 residues. CDR1 and CDR2 (germline): SGHNT, YENEEA. CDR3: CASSLRGPGGEAFF. CDR3 in DNA: TGTGCCAGCAGCCTCCGCGGCCCAGGGGGAGAAGCTTTCTTT.

The chain has TRBV2 and TRBJ1-5; D perhaps matches TRBD1 (5 bases). V shed 4 bases and J shed 1 base, with 23 bases lying between them. The CDR3 runs to 19 residues. The germline V gene encodes CDR1 SNHLY and CDR2 FYNNEI. CDR3 sequence reads: CASSGLPPPQGISNQPQHF. The DNA for the CDR3 is TGTGCCAGCAGTGGTTTACCCCCTCCCCAGGGCATCAGCAATCAGCCCCAGCATTTT.

The CDR3 nucleotides are TGTGCCAGCTCAATCGGATTCGAGGAGACCCAGTACTTC. Translated: CASSIGFEETQYF. The chain couples TRBV18 to TRBJ2-5; no definite D call. The V end was cut by 5 bases, the J end by 5 bases, with 12 bases between. The CDR3 covers 13 residues. The germline V gene has CDR1 KGHSH and CDR2 LQKENI.

This clone was recorded only once. The sample holds other DNA sequences that translate to the same CDR3. The chain is built from TRBV5-5 and TRBJ2-7; a possible D gene is TRBD1 (6 bases). The CDR3 consists of 14 residues. V was cut by 0 bases and J by 2 bases, with 9 bases left in between. Looked up from germline, CDR1 is SGHKS and CDR2 is YYEKEE (reference sequence). DNA of the CDR3: TGTGCCAGCAGCTTGGGCCCAGGGGCCTACGAGCAGTACTTC. Encoded protein: CASSLGPGAYEQYF.

The chain has TRBV7-2 and TRBJ1-1; D is perhaps TRBD1 (5 bases). The CDR3 loop spans 13 amino acids. Germline V gene lookup returns CDR1 SGHTA and CDR2 FQGNSA. Deletions cut 6 bases from V and 1 base from J, with 9 bases between. CDR3 DNA: TGTGCCAGCAGGATCGGGGGGAACACTGAAGCTTTCTTT. This gives the protein CASRIGGNTEAFF.

The V and J genes are TRBV4-1 and TRBJ1-6, with 9 bases fitting TRBD1. The CDR3 contains 16 residues. J gave up 5 bases and V 6 bases, and 8 bases lay outside the gene matches. CDR1 MGHRA and CDR2 YSYEKL come from the germline V gene. CDR3 nucleotides: TGCGCCAGCAGGGTCGATAGGGACAGGGATAATTCACCCCTCCACTTT. Translated, it gives CASRVDRDRDNSPLHF.

Worth noting for this clone: The sample contains more than one DNA sequence encoding this CDR3. V gene TRBV5-1 combines with J gene TRBJ2-5; no reliable D call. The length of the CDR3 is 13 residues. Trimming removed 0 bases at V and 3 bases at J, with 6 bases between. CDR1 is SGHRS, CDR2 YFSETQ, per germline. DNA for the CDR3: TGCGCCAGCAGCTTGGGTAGGGAAGAGACCCAGTACTTC. Protein product: CASSLGREETQYF. The full variable domain, its missing parts supplied by reference TRBV5-1 and TRBJ2-5, is KAGVTQTPRYLIKTRGQQVTLSCSPISGHRSVSWYQQTPGQGLQFLFEYFSETQRNKGNFPGRFSGRQFSNSRSEMNVSTLELGDSALYLCASSLGREETQYFGPGTRLLVL.

The V gene is TRBV5-4, the J gene TRBJ1-2; weak D call: TRBD1 (6 bases). Germline lookup yields CDR1 SGHNT and CDR2 YYREEE (reference sequence). The V end lost 0 bases, the J end lost 8 bases, and 11 bases lay between the germline ends. The CDR3 runs 13 residues. The CDR3 DNA is TGTGCCAGCAGCTTGGTACAGGGAGAAGGCTACACCTTC. Protein product: CASSLVQGEGYTF.

The chain employs TRBV27 and TRBJ1-2, with unresolved D. The V end lost 0 bases, the J end lost 6 bases, and 8 bases lay between the germline ends. Germline-derived CDR1 and CDR2 are MNHEY and SMNVEV (reference sequence). The CDR3 has 13 residues. CDR3 amino acids: CASSLSGGNGYTF. As DNA, the CDR3 is TGTGCCAGCAGTTTATCGGGAGGCAATGGCTACACCTTC.

In regard to this clone: The same CDR3 is also encoded by other DNA sequences in this sample. The chain is built from TRBV9 and TRBJ2-5; 9 bases align to TRBD2. Germline loops: CDR1 SGDLS, CDR2 YYNGEE. This CDR3 contains 15 residues. The V segment lost 3 bases and the J segment 4 bases; nucleotides outside the gene matches: 7. The CDR3 loop is CASSGLAGAPETQYF. CDR3 in DNA: TGTGCCAGCAGCGGATTAGCGGGAGCCCCAGAGACCCAGTACTTC.

This chain joins TRBV9 and TRBJ2-1; D is uncertain. The CDR3 is 15 residues long. Germline V CDR1 and CDR2: SGDLS, YYNGEE. V was clipped by 0 bases and J by 5 bases, with 12 bases between them. The CDR3 bases are TGTGCCAGCAGCGTAGGACTGGCAGACAACAATGAGCAGTTCTTC. It encodes CASSVGLADNNEQFF.

Points on this clone: Other DNA sequences in this specimen translate into the identical CDR3. V is TRBV5-1 and J is TRBJ2-5; D not resolved. This CDR3 comprises 14 residues. V lost 0 bases and J lost 2, with 8 bases in between. The germline CDR1 and CDR2 sequences are SGHRS and YFSETQ. The CDR3 sequence: CASSLARQQETQYF. The CDR3 coding sequence is TGCGCCAGCAGCTTGGCGAGGCAGCAAGAGACCCAGTACTTC.

The chain combines TRBV7-9 with TRBJ2-1, with TRBD2 identical over 14 bases. This CDR3 contains 15 residues. Germline V gene data show CDR1 as SEHNR and CDR2 as FQNEAQ (reference sequence). J lost 8 bases, V lost 3 bases, and 3 bases had no gene match. The CDR3 region has the DNA TGTGCCAGCAGCTTTAGACTAGCGGGAGGGGATGAGCAGTTCTTC. It translates to CASSFRLAGGDEQFF.

The table lists this clone with a count of one. The chain recombines TRBV19 with TRBJ1-2; tentative D call: TRBD1 (6 bases). Germline CDR1 reads LNHDA; CDR2 reads SQIVND (reference sequence). The CDR3 has 15 amino acids. Trimming cost V 2 bases and J 7 bases, with 17 bases left between them. CDR3 DNA sequence: TGTGCCAGTAGTATATATCCGTCAGGGGACGTTGGCTACACCTTC. This encodes CASSIYPSGDVGYTF.

V usage is TRBV13 and J usage is TRBJ2-1; 13 bases fit TRBD2. Trimming cost V 5 bases and J 12 bases; bases outside gene matches: 16. Per germline, CDR1 PRHDT and CDR2 FYEKMQ (reference sequence). There are 17 residues in the CDR3. Written as DNA, the CDR3 is TGTGCCAGCAGCCCCCCCGCCTGGACTAGCGGGAGTGTTGGGCAGTTCTTC. It specifies CASSPPAWTSGSVGQFF. Looking up the rest from reference TRBV13 and TRBJ2-1 gives the full variable domain: AAGVIQSPRHLIKEKRETATLKCYPIPRHDTVYWYQQGPGQDPQFLISFYEKMQSDKGSIPDRFSAQQFSDYHSELNMSSLELGDSALYFCASSPPAWTSGSVGQFFGPGTRLTVL.

Points on this clone: This same CDR3 is encoded by further DNA sequences in the sample. The V and J genes are TRBV5-1 and TRBJ2-5; 7 bases align to TRBD1. Unmatched junction bases numbered 1, after V lost 3 bases and J lost 2 bases. The CDR3 is 13 residues long. Germline V gives CDR1 SGHRS, CDR2 YFSETQ. In nucleotides, the CDR3 is TGCGCCAGCAGCTCACAGGGGCAAGAGACCCAGTACTTC. Translating gives CASSSQGQETQYF.

To note about this clone: The same CDR3 arises from other DNA sequences in this sample as well. This chain links TRBV6-5 with TRBJ1-6, with D unresolved. Germline CDR1 reads MNHEY; CDR2 reads SVGAGI. V was shortened by 1 base and J by 7 bases, with 5 bases between the two germline ends. The CDR3 runs to 13 residues. The CDR3 bases are TGTGCCAGCAGTTACTTTCAGAATTCACCCCTCCACTTT. This gives the protein CASSYFQNSPLHF.